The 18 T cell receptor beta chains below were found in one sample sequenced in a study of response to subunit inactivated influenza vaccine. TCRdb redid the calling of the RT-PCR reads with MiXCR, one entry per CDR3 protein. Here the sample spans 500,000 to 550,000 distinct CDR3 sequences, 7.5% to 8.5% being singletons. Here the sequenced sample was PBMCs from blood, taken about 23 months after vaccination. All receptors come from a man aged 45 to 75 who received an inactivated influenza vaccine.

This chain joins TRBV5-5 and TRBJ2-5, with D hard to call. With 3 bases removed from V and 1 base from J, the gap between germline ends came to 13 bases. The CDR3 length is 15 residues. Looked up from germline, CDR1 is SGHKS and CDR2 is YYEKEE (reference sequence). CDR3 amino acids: CASSWGRQVQETQYF. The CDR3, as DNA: TGTGCCAGCAGCTGGGGTCGGCAGGTCCAAGAGACCCAGTACTTC.

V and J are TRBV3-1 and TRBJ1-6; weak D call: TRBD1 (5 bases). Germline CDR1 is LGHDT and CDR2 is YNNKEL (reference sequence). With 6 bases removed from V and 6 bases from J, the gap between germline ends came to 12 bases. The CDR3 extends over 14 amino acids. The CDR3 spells CASSRRQTNSPLHF. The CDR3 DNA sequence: TGTGCCAGCAGTAGAAGACAGACTAATTCACCCCTCCACTTT. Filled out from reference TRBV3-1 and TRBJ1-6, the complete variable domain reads DTAVSQTPKYLVTQMGNDKSIKCEQNLGHDTMYWYKQDSKKFLKIMFSYNNKELIINETVPNRFSPKSPDKAHLNLHINSLELGDSAVYFCASSRRQTNSPLHFGNGTRLTVT.

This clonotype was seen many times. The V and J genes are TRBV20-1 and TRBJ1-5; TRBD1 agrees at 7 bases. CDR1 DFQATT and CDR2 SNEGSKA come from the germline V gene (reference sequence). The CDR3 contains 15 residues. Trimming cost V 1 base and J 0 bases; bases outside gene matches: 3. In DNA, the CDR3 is TGCAGTGCTAGAGTCGGGACAGATAGCAATCAGCCCCAGCATTTT. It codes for CSARVGTDSNQPQHF.

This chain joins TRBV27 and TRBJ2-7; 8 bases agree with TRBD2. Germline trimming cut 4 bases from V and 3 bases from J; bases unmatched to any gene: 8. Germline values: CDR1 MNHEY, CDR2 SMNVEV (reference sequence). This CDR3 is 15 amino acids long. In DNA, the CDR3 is TGTGCCAGCAGTTCCCCGAAACTAGCGGACTACGAGCAGTACTTC. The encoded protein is CASSSPKLADYEQYF.

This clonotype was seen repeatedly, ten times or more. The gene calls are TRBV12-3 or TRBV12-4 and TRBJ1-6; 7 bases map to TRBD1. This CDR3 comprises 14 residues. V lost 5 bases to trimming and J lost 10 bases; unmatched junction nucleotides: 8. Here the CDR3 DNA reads TGTGCCAGCAGTCCCCGACAGGGTAGCTCACCCCTCCACTTT. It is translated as CASSPRQGSSPLHF.

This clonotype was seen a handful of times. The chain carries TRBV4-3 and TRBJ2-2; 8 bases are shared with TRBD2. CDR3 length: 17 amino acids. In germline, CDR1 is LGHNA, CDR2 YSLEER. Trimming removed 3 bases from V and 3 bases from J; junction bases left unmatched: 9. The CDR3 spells CASSQRRGGKDTGELFF. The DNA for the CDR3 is TGCGCCAGCAGCCAGAGACGGGGGGGGAAGGACACCGGGGAGCTGTTTTTT.

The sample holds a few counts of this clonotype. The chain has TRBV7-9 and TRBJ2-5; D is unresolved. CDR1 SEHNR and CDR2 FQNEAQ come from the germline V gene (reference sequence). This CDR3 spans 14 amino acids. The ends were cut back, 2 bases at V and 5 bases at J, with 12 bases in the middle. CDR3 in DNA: TGTGCCAGCAGCTTATTGGCCGGTAGGGAGACCCAGTACTTC. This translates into CASSLLAGRETQYF.

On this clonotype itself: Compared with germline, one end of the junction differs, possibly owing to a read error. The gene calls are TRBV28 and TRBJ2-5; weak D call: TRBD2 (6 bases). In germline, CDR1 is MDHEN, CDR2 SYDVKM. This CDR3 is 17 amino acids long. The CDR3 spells CAGSGGAGLGPQETQYF. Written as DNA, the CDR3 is TGTGCCGGCAGTGGAGGGGCAGGACTGGGTCCTCAAGAGACCCAGTACTTC.

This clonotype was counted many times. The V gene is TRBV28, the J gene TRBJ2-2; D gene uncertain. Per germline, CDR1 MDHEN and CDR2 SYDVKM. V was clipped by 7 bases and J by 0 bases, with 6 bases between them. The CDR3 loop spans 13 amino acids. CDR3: CASTKPNTGELFF. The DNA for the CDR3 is TGTGCCAGCACTAAGCCGAACACCGGGGAGCTGTTTTTT.

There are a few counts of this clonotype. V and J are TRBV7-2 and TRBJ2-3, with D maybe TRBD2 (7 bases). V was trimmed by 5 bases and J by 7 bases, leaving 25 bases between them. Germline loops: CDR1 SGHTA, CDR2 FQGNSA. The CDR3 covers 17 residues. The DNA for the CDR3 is TGTGCCAGCAGCCCAAAACGCCCGGGACTGGGGGGGCATACGCAGTATTTT. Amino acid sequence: CASSPKRPGLGGHTQYF.

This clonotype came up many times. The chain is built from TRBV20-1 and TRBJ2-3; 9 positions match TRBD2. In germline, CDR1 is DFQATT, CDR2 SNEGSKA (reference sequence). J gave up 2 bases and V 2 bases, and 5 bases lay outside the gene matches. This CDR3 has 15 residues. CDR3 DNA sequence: TGCAGTGCTAGAACGCTAGCGGGGAACACAGATACGCAGTATTTT. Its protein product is CSARTLAGNTDTQYF.

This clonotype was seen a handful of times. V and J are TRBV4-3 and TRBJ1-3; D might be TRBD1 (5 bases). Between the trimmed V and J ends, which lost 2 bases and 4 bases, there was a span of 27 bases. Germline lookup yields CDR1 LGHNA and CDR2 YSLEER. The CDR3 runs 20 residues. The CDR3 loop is CASSQQEGGRVRSGGNTIYF. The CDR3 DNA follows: TGCGCCAGCAGCCAACAAGAAGGAGGCAGGGTCAGATCAGGGGGAAACACCATATATTTT.

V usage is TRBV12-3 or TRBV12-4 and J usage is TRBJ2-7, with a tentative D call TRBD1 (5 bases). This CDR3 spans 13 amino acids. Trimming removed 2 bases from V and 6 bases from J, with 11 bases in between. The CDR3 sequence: CASSLSGPSEQYF. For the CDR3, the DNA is TGTGCCAGCAGTTTATCAGGGCCCTCCGAGCAGTACTTC.

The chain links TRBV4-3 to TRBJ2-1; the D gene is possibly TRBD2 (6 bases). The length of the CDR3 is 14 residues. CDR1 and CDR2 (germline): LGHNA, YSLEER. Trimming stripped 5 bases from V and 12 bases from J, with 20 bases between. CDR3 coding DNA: TGCGCCAGCAGCTCCAGCCTAGGAGGGATTGCGCAGTTCTTC. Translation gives CASSSSLGGIAQFF.

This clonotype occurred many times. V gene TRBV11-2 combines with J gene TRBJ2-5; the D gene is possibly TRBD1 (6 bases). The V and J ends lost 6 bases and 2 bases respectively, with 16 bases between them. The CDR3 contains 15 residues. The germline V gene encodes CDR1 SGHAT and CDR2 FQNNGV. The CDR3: CASRKIGQIQETQYF. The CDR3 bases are TGTGCCAGCAGAAAAATCGGACAGATACAAGAGACCCAGTACTTC. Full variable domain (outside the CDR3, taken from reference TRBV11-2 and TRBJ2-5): EAGVAQSPRYKIIEKRQSVAFWCNPISGHATLYWYQQILGQGPKLLIQFQNNGVVDDSQLPKDRFSAERLKGVDSTLKIQPAKLEDSAVYLCASRKIGQIQETQYFGPGTRLLVL.

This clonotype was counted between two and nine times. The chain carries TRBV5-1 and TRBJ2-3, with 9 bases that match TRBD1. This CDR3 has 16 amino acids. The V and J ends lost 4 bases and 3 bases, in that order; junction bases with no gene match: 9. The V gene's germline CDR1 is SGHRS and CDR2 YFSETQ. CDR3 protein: CASSAAGTGLTDTQYF. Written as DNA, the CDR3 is TGCGCCAGCAGCGCGGCCGGGACAGGGCTGACAGATACGCAGTATTTT.

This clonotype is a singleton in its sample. In nucleotides, the CDR3 is TGTGCCAGCAGGGACAGGGGAGGGTCGGGGGCCAACGTCCTGACTTTC. Protein: CASRDRGGSGANVLTF. This chain joins TRBV6-1 and TRBJ2-6, with TRBD1 matching 9 bases. V shed 6 bases and J 4 bases; nucleotides not matched to a gene: 7. This CDR3 region has 16 residues. Germline-derived CDR1 and CDR2 are MNHNS and SASEGT.

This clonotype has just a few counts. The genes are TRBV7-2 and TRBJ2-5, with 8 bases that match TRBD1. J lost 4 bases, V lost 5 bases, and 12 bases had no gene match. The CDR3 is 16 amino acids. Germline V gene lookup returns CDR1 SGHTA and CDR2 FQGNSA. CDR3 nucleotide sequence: TGTGCCAGCAGCCCGCGGACAGGGCTTGGGAGAGAGACCCAGTACTTC. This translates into CASSPRTGLGRETQYF.